This T cell receptor beta chain was retrieved from a study of control samples from healthy donors and cancer patients. Looked up from germline, CDR1 is SGHVS and CDR2 is FQNEAQ. V lost 5 bases, J lost 7 bases, and 15 bases lay in between. This CDR3 comprises 15 residues. Method: immunoSEQ multiplex PCR; TCRdb's copy keeps in-frame clones and lacks some. The sample contains about 130,000 clones, 85% to 95% of which appear only once. The sequenced material came from blood. The TCR comes from a man aged 30-40 years in good health. The chain employs TRBV7-8 and TRBJ1-6; possible D gene TRBD1, 5 bases. CDR3 in DNA: TGTGCCAGCAGCCCTTTGTCAGGGACGAATTCACCCCTCCACTTT. This codes for CASSPLSGTNSPLHF.